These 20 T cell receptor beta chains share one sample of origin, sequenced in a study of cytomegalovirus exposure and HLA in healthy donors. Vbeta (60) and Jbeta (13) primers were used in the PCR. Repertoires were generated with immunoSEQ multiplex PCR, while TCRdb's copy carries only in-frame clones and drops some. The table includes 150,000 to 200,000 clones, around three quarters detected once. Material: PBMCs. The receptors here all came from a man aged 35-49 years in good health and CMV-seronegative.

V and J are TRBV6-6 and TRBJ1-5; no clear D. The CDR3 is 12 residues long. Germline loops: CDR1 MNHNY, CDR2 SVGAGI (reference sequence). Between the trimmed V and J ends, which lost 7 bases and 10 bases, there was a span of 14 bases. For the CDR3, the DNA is TGTGCCAGCAACCACGGGGTTTCCCCCCAGCATTTT. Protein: CASNHGVSPQHF.

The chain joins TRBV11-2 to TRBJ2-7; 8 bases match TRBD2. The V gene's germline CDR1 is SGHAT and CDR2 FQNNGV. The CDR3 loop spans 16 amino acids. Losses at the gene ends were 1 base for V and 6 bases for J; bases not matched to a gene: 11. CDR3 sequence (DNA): TGTGCCAGCAGCTTAGTAGGGCCAGCGGGGGATGCCGAGCAGTACTTC. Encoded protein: CASSLVGPAGDAEQYF. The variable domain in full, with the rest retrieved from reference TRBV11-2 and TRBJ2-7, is EAGVAQSPRYKIIEKRQSVAFWCNPISGHATLYWYQQILGQGPKLLIQFQNNGVVDDSQLPKDRFSAERLKGVDSTLKIQPAKLEDSAVYLCASSLVGPAGDAEQYFGPGTRLTVT.

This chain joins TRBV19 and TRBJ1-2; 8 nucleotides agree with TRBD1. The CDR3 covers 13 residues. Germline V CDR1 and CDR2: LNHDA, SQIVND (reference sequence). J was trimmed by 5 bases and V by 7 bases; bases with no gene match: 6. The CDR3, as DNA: TGTGCCAGTACGGCAGGGGGCTTTTATGGCTACACCTTC. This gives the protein CASTAGGFYGYTF.

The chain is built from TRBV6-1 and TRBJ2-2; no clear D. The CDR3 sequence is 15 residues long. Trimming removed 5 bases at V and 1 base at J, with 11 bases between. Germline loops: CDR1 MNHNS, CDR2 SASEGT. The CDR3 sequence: CASSLSVRNTGELFF. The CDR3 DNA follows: TGTGCCAGCAGTTTATCGGTTCGGAACACCGGGGAGCTGTTTTTT.

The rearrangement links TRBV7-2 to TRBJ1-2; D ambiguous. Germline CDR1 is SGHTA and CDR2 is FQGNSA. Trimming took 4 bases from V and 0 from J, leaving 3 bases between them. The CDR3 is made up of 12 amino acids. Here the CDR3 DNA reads TGTGCCAGCAGCTCTCCTAACTATGGCTACACCTTC. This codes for CASSSPNYGYTF.

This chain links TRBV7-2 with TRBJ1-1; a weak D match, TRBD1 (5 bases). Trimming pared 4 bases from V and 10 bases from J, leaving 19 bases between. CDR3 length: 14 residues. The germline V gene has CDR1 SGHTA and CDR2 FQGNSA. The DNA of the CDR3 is TGTGCCAGCAGCTCCCTCCGGGACTGGGGAGGAGCTTTCTTT. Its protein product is CASSSLRDWGGAFF.

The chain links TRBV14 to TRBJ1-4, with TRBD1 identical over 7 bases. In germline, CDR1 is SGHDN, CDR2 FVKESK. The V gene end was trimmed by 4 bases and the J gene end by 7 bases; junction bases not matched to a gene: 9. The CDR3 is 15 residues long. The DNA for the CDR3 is TGTGCCAGCAGCCCCCAGGGTGGACAGGTTGAAAAACTGTTTTTT. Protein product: CASSPQGGQVEKLFF.

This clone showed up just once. The CDR3 reads CASSALGTYTYEQYF. The CDR3 DNA is TGTGCCAGCAGTGCCCTCGGGACATATACCTACGAGCAGTACTTC. This chain connects TRBV2 to TRBJ2-7; D possibly corresponds to TRBD1 (6 bases). Germline CDR1 is SNHLY and CDR2 is FYNNEI. V lost 4 bases, J lost 2 bases, and 15 bases lay in between. CDR3 length equals 15 residues. The full variable domain, in which reference TRBV2 and TRBJ2-7 provide the parts outside the CDR3, is EPEVTQTPSHQVTQMGQEVILRCVPISNHLYFYWYRQILGQKVEFLVSFYNNEISEKSEIFDDQFSVERPDGSNFTLKIRSTKLEDSAMYFCASSALGTYTYEQYFGPGTRLTVT.

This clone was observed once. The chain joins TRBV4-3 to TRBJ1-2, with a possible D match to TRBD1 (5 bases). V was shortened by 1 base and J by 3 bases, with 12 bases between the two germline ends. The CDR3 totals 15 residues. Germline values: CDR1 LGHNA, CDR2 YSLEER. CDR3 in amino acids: CASSQGGGGYYGYTF. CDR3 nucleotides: TGCGCCAGCAGCCAAGGGGGGGGTGGGTACTATGGCTACACCTTC.

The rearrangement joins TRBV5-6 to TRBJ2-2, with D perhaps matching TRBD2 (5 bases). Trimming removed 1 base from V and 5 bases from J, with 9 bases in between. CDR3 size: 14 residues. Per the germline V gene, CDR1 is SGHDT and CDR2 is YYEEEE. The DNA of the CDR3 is TGTGCCAGCAGCTTGCATACGGGGACCGGGGAGCTGTTTTTT. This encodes CASSLHTGTGELFF.

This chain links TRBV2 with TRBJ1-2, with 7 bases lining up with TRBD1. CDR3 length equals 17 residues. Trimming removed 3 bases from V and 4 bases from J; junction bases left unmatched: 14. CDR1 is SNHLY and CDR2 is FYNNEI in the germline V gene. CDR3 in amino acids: CASSDPLDRPTLYGYTF. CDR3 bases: TGTGCCAGCAGTGATCCTTTGGACAGGCCCACACTCTATGGCTACACCTTC.

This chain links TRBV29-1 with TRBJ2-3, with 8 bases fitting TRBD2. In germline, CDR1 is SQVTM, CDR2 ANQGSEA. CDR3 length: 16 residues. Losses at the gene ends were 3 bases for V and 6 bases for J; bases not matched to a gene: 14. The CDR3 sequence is CSVDRASGLLRDTQYF. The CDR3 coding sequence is TGCAGCGTTGACAGGGCTAGCGGGCTGCTAAGGGATACGCAGTATTTT.

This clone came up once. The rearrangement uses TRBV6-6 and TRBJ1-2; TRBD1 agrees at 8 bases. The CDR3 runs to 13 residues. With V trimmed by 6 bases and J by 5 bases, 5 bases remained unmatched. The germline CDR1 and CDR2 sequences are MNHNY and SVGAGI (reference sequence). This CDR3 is CASRWTGWYGYTF. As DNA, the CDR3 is TGTGCCAGCAGATGGACAGGGTGGTATGGCTACACCTTC.

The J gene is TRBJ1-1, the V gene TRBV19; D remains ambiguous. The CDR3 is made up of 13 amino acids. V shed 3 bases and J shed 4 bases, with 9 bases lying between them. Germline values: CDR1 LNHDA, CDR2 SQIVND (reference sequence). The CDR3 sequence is CASSIGWSTEAFF. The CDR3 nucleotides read TGTGCCAGTAGTATCGGATGGAGCACTGAAGCTTTCTTT.

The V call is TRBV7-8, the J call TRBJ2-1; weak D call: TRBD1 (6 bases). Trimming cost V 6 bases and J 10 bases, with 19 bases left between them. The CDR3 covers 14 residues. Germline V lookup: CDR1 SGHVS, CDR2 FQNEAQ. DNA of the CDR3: TGTGCCAGCAGTAAGAAACAGGGTTGGGACGAGCAGTTCTTC. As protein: CASSKKQGWDEQFF.

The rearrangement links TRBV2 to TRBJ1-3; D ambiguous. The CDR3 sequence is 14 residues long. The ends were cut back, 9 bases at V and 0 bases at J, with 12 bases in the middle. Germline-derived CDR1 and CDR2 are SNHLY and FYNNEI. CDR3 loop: CASLGGDSGNTIYF. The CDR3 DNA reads TGTGCCAGTTTAGGAGGAGACTCTGGAAACACCATATATTTT. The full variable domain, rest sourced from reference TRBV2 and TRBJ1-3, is EPEVTQTPSHQVTQMGQEVILRCVPISNHLYFYWYRQILGQKVEFLVSFYNNEISEKSEIFDDQFSVERPDGSNFTLKIRSTKLEDSAMYFCASLGGDSGNTIYFGEGSWLTVV.

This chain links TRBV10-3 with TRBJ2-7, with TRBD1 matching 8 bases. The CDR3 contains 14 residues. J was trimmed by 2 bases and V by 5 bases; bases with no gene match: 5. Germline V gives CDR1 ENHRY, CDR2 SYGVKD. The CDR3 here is CAISRTGFTYEQYF. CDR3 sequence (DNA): TGTGCCATCAGTCGGACAGGGTTCACCTACGAGCAGTACTTC.

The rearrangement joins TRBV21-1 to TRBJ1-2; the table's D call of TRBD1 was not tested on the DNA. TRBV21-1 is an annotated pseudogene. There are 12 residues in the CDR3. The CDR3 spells CASTGGLNGYTF. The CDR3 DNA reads TGTGCCAGTACAGGGGGCCTAAATGGCTACACCTTC.

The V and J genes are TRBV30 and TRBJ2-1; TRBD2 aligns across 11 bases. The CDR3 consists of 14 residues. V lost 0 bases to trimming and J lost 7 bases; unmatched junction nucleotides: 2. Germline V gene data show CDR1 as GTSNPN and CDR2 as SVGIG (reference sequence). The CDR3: CAWSVLAGVNEQFF. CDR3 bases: TGTGCCTGGAGTGTACTAGCGGGAGTGAATGAGCAGTTCTTC.

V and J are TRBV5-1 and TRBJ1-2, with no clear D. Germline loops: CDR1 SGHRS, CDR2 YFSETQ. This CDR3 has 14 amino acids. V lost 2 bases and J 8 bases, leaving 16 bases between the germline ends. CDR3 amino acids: CASSFEPGIDGYTF. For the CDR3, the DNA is TGCGCCAGCAGCTTCGAACCGGGGATCGACGGCTACACCTTC.